This T cell receptor (beta chain) was identified during a study of T cell responses to AZD1222 COVID-19 vaccine. Study information: Pooling of second doses given at about 4 or about 12 weeks was done. Regarding the study as a whole: Nearly half of spike-specific TCRs reportedly go after variant regions that carry no mutations. Repertoire sampling occurred only after the peak T cell response. An increase in Spike-specific TCR breadth and depth was observed after two AZD1222 doses.

This clone was seen once. Its antigen is as yet unknown. The data were produced by immunoSEQ multiplex PCR, yet TCRdb's version contains in-frame clones alone and is incomplete. The sample has about 35,000 clones; about 88% are singletons. The sample consisted of peripheral blood, taken on day 0 of AZD1222 vaccination. The TCR was taken from an adult in good health.

The CDR3 region is CASSEHRGLREQYF. CDR3 nucleotides: TGTGCCAGCAGCGAACACAGGGGGCTTCGCGAGCAGTACTTC. The V gene is TRBV7-2, the J gene TRBJ2-7, with TRBD1 identical over 9 bases. The ends lost 5 bases at V and 6 bases at J; junction bases unmatched: 8. Per the germline V gene, CDR1 is SGHTA and CDR2 is FQGNSA. CDR3 length equals 14 residues.